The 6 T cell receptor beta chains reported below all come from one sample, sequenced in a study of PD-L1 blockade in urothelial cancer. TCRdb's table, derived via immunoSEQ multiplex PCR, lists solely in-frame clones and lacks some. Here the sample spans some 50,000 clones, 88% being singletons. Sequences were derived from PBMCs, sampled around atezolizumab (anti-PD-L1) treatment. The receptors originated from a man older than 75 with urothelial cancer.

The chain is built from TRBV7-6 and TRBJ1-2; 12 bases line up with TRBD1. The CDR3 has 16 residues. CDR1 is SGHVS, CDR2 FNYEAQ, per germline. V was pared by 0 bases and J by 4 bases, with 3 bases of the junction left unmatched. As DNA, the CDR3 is TGTGCCAGCAGCTTAGCGGGGACAGGGGGCGCCTATGGCTACACCTTC. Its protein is CASSLAGTGGAYGYTF. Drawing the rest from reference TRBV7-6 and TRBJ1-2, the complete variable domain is GAGVSQSPRYKVTKRGQDVALRCDPISGHVSLYWYRQALGQGPEFLTYFNYEAQQDKSGLPNDRFSAERPEGSISTLTIQRTEQRDSAMYRCASSLAGTGGAYGYTFGSGTRLTVV.

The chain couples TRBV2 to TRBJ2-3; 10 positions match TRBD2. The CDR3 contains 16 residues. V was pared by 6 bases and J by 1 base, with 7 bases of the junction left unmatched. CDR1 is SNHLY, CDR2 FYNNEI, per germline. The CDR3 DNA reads TGTGCCAGCAGACCCCTCCTAGCGGGAGGCACAGATACGCAGTATTTT. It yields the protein CASRPLLAGGTDTQYF.

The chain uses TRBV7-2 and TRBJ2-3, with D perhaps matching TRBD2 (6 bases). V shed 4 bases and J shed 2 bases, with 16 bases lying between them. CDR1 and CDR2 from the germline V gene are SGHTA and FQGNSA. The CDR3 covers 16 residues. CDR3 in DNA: TGTGCCAGCAGCTCATTGGACGGAGGGATCACAGATACGCAGTATTTT. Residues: CASSSLDGGITDTQYF.

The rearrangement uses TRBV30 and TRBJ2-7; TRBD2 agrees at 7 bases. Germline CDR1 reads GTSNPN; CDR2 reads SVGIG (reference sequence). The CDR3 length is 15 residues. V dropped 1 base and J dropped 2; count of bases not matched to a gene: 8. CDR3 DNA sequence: TGTGCCTGGAGTGCAAGCGGGGCACTAACCTACGAGCAGTACTTC. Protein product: CAWSASGALTYEQYF.

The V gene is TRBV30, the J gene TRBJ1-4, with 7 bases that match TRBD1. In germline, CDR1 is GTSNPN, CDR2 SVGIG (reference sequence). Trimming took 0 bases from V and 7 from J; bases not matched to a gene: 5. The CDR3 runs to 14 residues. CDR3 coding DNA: TGTGCCTGGAGTGTACAGGCAGGGGGTGAAAAACTGTTTTTT. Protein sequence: CAWSVQAGGEKLFF.

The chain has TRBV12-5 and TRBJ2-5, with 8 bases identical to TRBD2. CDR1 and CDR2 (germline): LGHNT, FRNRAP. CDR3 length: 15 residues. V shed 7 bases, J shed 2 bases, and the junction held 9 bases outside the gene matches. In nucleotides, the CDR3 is TGTGCTAGTGCCCGGGGGGGAGCGGGTCAAGAGACCCAGTACTTC. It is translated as CASARGGAGQETQYF.